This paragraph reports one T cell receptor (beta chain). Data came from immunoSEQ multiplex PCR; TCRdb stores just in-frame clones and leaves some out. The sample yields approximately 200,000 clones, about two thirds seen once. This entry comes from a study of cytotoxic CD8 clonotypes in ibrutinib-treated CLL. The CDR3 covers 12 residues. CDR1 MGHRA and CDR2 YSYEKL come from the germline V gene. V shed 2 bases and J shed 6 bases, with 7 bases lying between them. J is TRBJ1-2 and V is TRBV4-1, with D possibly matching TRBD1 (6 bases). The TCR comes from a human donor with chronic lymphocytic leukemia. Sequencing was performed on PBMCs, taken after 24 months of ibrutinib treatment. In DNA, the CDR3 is TGCGCCAGCAGCCAACGGACAGATGGCTACACCTTC. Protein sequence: CASSQRTDGYTF.